The sequence of this T cell receptor (beta chain) was determined in a study of blood T cell repertoires in COVID-19. Study-level information: COVID-19 samples collected from the United States, Italy and Spain covered acute and convalescent phases. T cells, B-cell-depleted T cells, or PBMCs supplied cDNA or gDNA.

Germline assignment: CDR1 SGHVS and CDR2 FQNEAQ. With 5 bases clipped from V and 5 bases from J, the junction kept 11 bases outside the gene matches. The CDR3 consists of 15 residues. Authors' data handling: Reference gene primer amplification yielded estimated nucleated cell counts. Here immunoSEQ multiplex PCR was the method, and the copy in TCRdb shows in-frame clones only, minus some. Clonal size and the V and J genes are those of that table, whereas D and trimming came from the DNA. The table shows roughly 200,000 clones, with roughly 89% occurring only once. The sequence was collected from a man aged 55 to 70 who had recovered from COVID-19. The gene calls are TRBV7-8 and TRBJ1-2; 7 positions agree with TRBD1. Sequencing used peripheral blood. The CDR3 here is CASSTGAGGGYGYTF. In DNA form, the CDR3 reads TGTGCCAGCAGCACAGGGGCCGGTGGAGGTTATGGCTACACCTTC. The whole variable domain, filled in from reference TRBV7-8 and TRBJ1-2, reads GAGVSQSPRYKVAKRGQDVALRCDPISGHVSLFWYQQALGQGPEFLTYFQNEAQLDKSGLPSDRFFAERPEGSVSTLKIQRTQQEDSAVYLCASSTGAGGGYGYTFGSGTRLTVV.